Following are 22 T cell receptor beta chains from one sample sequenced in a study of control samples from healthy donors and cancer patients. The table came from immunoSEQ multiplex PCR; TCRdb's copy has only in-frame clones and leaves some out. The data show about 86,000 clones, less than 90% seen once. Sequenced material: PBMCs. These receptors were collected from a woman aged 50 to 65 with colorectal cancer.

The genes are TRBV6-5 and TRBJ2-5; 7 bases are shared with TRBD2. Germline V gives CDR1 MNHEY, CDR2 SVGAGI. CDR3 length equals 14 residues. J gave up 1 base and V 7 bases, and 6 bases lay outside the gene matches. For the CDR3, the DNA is TGTGCCAGCAAGGAGGGACTACTCCAAGAGACCCAGTACTTC. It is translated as CASKEGLLQETQYF.

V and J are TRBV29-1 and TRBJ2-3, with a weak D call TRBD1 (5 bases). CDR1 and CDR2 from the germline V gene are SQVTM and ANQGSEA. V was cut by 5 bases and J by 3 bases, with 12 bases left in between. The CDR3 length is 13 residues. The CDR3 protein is CSVQQDGTDTQYF. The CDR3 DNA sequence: TGCAGCGTTCAACAGGATGGGACAGATACGCAGTATTTT.

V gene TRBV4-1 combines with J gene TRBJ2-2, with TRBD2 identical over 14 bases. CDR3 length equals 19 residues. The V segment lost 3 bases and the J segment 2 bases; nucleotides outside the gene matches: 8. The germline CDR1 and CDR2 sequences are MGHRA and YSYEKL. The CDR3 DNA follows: TGCGCCAGCAGCCATCCGGGACTAGCGGGGGTTTCAAACACCGGGGAGCTGTTTTTT. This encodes CASSHPGLAGVSNTGELFF.

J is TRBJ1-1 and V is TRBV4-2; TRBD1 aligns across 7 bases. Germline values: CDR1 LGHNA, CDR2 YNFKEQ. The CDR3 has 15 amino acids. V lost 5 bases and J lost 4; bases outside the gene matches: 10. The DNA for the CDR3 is TGTGCCAGCAGCAAACAGACAGGGTACCCCACTGAAGCTTTCTTT. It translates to CASSKQTGYPTEAFF.

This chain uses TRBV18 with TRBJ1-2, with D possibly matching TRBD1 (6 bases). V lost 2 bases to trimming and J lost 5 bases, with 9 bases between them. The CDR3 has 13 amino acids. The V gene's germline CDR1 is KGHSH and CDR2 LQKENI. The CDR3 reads CASSPNRDYGYTF. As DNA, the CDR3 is TGTGCCAGCTCACCAAACAGGGATTATGGCTACACCTTC.

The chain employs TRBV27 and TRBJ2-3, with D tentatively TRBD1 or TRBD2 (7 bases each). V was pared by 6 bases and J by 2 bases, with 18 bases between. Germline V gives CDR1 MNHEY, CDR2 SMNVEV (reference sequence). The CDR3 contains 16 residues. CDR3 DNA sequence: TGTGCCAGCAGGTCGACAGGGAGGGTACTCACAGATACGCAGTATTTT. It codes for CASRSTGRVLTDTQYF.

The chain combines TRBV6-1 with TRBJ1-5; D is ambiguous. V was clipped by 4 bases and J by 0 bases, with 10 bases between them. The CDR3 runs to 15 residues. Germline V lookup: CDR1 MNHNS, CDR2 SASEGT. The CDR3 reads CASSVQPNSNQPQHF. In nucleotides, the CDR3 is TGTGCCAGCAGTGTACAGCCGAATAGCAATCAGCCCCAGCATTTT.

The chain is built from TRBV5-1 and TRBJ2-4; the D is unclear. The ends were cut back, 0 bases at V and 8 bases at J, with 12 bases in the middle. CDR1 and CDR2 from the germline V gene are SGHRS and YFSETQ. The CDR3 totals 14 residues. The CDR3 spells CASSLGAPRDIQYF. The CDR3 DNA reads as TGCGCCAGCAGCTTGGGGGCTCCCCGAGACATTCAGTACTTC.

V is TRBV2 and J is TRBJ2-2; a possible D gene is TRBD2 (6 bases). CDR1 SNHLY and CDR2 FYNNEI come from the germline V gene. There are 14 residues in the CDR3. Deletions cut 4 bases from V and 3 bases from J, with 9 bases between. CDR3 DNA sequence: TGTGCCAGCAGTGGTACTAGCTACACCGGGGAGCTGTTTTTT. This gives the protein CASSGTSYTGELFF.

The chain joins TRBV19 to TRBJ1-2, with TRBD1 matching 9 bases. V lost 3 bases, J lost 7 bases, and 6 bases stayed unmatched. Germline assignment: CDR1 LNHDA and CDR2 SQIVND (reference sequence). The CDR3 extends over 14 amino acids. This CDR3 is CASSISGTGLGYTF. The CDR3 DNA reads TGTGCCAGTAGTATTTCCGGGACAGGGCTTGGCTACACCTTC.

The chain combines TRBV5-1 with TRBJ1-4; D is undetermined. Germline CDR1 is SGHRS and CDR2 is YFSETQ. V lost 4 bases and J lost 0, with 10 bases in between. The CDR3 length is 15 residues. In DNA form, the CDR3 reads TGCGCCAGCAGCCCTACCGGGGCAACTAATGAAAAACTGTTTTTT. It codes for CASSPTGATNEKLFF.

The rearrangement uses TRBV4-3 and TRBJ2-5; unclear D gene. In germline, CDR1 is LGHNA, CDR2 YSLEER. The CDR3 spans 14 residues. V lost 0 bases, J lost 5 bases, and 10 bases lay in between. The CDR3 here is CASSQDPGRETQYF. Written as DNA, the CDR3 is TGCGCCAGCAGCCAAGATCCGGGCCGGGAGACCCAGTACTTC.

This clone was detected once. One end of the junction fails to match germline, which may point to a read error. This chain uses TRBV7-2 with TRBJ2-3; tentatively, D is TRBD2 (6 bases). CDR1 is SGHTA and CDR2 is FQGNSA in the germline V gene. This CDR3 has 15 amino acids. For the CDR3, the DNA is TGTGCCAGCAGCGTAGCGGCGGGGTTCGGGGATACGCAGTATTTT. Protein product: CASSVAAGFGDTQYF.

The CDR3 DNA follows: TGTGCCGTGCGGGGTGGGAACACTGAAGCTTTCTTT. This translates into CAVRGGNTEAFF. The rearrangement links TRBV6-5 to TRBJ1-1; no definite D call. This CDR3 comprises 12 residues. V shed 11 bases and J shed 1 base, with 11 bases lying between them. CDR1 and CDR2 from the germline V gene are MNHEY and SVGAGI.

For the CDR3, the DNA is TGTGCCAGCAGCTTCCTTACAGTCGGGCTGTACTCTGGGGCCAACGTCCTGACTTTC. Protein: CASSFLTVGLYSGANVLTF. The chain uses TRBV7-2 and TRBJ2-6; D remains unclear. The CDR3 runs to 19 residues. From germline, CDR1 is SGHTA and CDR2 FQGNSA. V was shortened by 3 bases and J by 0 bases, with 18 bases between the two germline ends. The full variable domain, completed using reference TRBV7-2 and TRBJ2-6, is GAGVSQSPSNKVTEKGKDVELRCDPISGHTALYWYRQSLGQGLEFLIYFQGNSAPDKSGLPSDRFSAERTGGSVSTLTIQRTQQEDSAVYLCASSFLTVGLYSGANVLTFGAGSRLTVL.

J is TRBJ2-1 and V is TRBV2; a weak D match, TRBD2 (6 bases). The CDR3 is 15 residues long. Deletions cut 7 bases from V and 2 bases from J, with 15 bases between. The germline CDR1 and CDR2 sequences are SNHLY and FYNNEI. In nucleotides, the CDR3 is TGTGCCAGCACCTCTCGGTGGGGGGCCTACAATGAGCAGTTCTTC. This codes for CASTSRWGAYNEQFF.

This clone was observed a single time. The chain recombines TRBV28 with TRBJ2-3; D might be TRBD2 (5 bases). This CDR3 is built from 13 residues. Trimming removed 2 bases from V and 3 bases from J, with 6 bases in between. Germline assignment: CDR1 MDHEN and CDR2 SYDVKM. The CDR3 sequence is CASSLRGTDTQYF. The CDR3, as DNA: TGTGCCAGCAGTTTACGGGGTACAGATACGCAGTATTTT.

The CDR3 coding sequence is TGTGCCAGCAGTTACCAACAGGGACCCCAGCATTTT. Amino acid sequence: CASSYQQGPQHF. The V gene is TRBV6-2 or TRBV6-3, the J gene TRBJ1-5, with D perhaps TRBD1 (6 bases). V dropped 2 bases and J dropped 10 bases, with 9 bases sitting between them. Per germline, CDR1 MNHEY and CDR2 SVGEGT. The CDR3 consists of 12 residues.

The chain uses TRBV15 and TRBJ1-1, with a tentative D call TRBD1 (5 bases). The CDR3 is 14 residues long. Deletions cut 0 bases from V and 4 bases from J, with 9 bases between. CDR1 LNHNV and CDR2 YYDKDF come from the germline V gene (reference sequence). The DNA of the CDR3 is TGTGCCACCAGCAGAGATTCAGGGAGCACTGAAGCTTTCTTT. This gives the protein CATSRDSGSTEAFF.

The CDR3 loop is CASKSGAAKNIQYF. CDR3 bases: TGTGCCAGTAAATCAGGGGCAGCCAAAAACATTCAGTACTTC. The V gene is TRBV19, the J gene TRBJ2-4; a weak D match, TRBD1 (6 bases). This CDR3 has 14 residues. Germline CDR1 and CDR2: LNHDA and SQIVND (reference sequence). The V end was cut by 7 bases, the J end by 0 bases, with 10 bases between.

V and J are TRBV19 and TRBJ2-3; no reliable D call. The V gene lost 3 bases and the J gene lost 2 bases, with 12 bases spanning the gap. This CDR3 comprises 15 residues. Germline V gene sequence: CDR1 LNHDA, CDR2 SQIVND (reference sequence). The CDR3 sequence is CASSINFGYTDTQYF. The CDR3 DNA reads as TGTGCCAGTAGTATCAATTTCGGCTACACAGATACGCAGTATTTT. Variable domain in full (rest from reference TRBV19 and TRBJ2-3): DGGITQSPKYLFRKEGQNVTLSCEQNLNHDAMYWYRQDPGQGLRLIYYSQIVNDFQKGDIAEGYSVSREKKESFPLTVTSAQKNPTAFYLCASSINFGYTDTQYFGPGTRLTVL.

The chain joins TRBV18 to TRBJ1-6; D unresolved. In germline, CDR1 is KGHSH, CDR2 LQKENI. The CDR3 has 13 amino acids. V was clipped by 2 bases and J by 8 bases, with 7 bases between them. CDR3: CASSPGNDSPLHF. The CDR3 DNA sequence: TGTGCCAGCTCACCAGGGAACGATTCACCCCTCCACTTT.